This T cell receptor beta chain was recorded in a study of spatial heterogeneity in lung cancer. At the level of the study: The library had UMIs, and each TCR and UMI pair averaged more than ten raw reads.

The time point denotes: blood at routine non-recurrence follow-up after resection. Whole RNA was taken from tumor, nontumor lung or frozen PBMC; it was then sequenced unsorted. CDR1 and CDR2 from the germline V gene are SGDLS and YYNGEE. Trimming pared 0 bases from V and 2 bases from J, leaving 6 bases between. The CDR3 sequence is 14 residues long. This clonotype was found many times. Every individual TCR cDNA molecule carried its own unique molecular identifier, which allowed correction of PCR and sequencing errors. MiXCR, applied by TCRdb to the 5' RACE reads, yields one record per CDR3 protein. This sample has over 95,000 distinct CDR3 sequences, with roughly 10% found just once.

This rearrangement joins TRBV9 to TRBJ2-1, with D unclear. The material sequenced was PBMCs, taken at follow-up. This clonotype originated in a female donor with early-stage non-small cell lung cancer. The CDR3 here is CASSVGHPYNEQFF. Written as DNA, the CDR3 is TGTGCCAGCAGCGTAGGGCACCCCTACAATGAGCAGTTCTTC.